The 17 T cell receptor beta chains presented below share a single source sample, sequenced in a study of T cells after yellow fever vaccination. Each CDR3 protein is one row after TCRdb ran MiXCR on the 5' RACE reads. Of 300,000 or so distinct CDR3 sequences listed, 10% to 15% are singletons. The sample here was CD4+ T cells sorted from PBMCs, taken 45 days after the yellow fever booster vaccination. All receptors come from a man younger than 40 who received the YFV17D yellow fever vaccine.

This clonotype has more than one count but fewer than ten. The V and J genes are TRBV10-3 and TRBJ2-1; the match to TRBD2 covers 9 bases. V trimming: 2 bases; J trimming: 9 bases; junction bases outside the gene matches: 11. Looked up from germline, CDR1 is ENHRY and CDR2 is SYGVKD. The length of the CDR3 is 16 residues. The CDR3 region has the DNA TGTGCCATCAGTGAGAGTGTGGCGGGAGGGCCCGGTGAGCAGTTCTTC. Translating it yields CAISESVAGGPGEQFF.

The genes are TRBV7-3 and TRBJ2-5; D not resolved. Germline lookup yields CDR1 SGHTA and CDR2 FQGTGA. The CDR3 is made up of 13 amino acids. Trimming left V 0 bases short and J 3 bases short, with 5 bases between. The CDR3, as DNA: TGTGCCAGCAGCTTAACAGGGAAAGAGACCCAGTACTTC. It yields the protein CASSLTGKETQYF. The variable domain in full, with the rest retrieved from reference TRBV7-3 and TRBJ2-5, is GAGVSQTPSNKVTEKGKYVELRCDPISGHTALYWYRQSLGQGPEFLIYFQGTGAADDSGLPNDRFFAVRPEGSVSTLKIQRTERGDSAVYLCASSLTGKETQYFGPGTRLLVL.

The V and J genes are TRBV25-1 and TRBJ2-2; 11 bases line up with TRBD1. The V gene end was trimmed by 7 bases and the J gene end by 8 bases; junction bases not matched to a gene: 6. The CDR3 is 14 amino acids. Germline V CDR1 and CDR2: MGHDK, SYGVNS. CDR3: CASTGTGGLGELFF. The CDR3 nucleotides read TGTGCCAGCACCGGGACAGGGGGGTTGGGGGAGCTGTTTTTT.

This clonotype was picked up a small number of times. V and J are TRBV24-1 and TRBJ2-1, with no clear D. V lost 4 bases, J lost 8 bases, and 17 bases lay in between. CDR3 length: 15 residues. Germline loops: CDR1 KGHDR, CDR2 SFDVKD. CDR3 sequence: CATSEINGVKDEQFF. CDR3 DNA sequence: TGTGCCACCAGTGAAATAAACGGTGTAAAGGATGAGCAGTTCTTC.

This clonotype was observed a handful of times. The chain employs TRBV7-2 and TRBJ1-1; D may be TRBD1 (6 bases). Per germline, CDR1 SGHTA and CDR2 FQGNSA. V was shortened by 1 base and J by 4 bases, with 13 bases between the two germline ends. This CDR3 is 15 amino acids long. CDR3 region: CASSLVRGRGTEAFF. DNA for the CDR3: TGTGCCAGCAGCTTAGTACGGGGGCGGGGCACTGAAGCTTTCTTT.

This clonotype appeared a few times. The genes are TRBV5-6 and TRBJ2-3; tentative D call: TRBD2 (6 bases). This CDR3 comprises 13 residues. V dropped 3 bases and J dropped 6 bases, with 11 bases sitting between them. Germline V gene data show CDR1 as SGHDT and CDR2 as YYEEEE. CDR3 loop: CASSSGLFDTQYF. The CDR3 DNA sequence: TGTGCCAGCAGCTCGGGACTTTTTGATACGCAGTATTTT.

The chain uses TRBV10-3 and TRBJ2-5; the D is unclear. CDR3 length: 16 residues. With 3 bases removed from V and 1 base from J, the gap between germline ends came to 15 bases. CDR1 and CDR2 (germline): ENHRY, SYGVKD. Here the CDR3 reads CAISEGPTTLQETQYF. CDR3 nucleotides: TGTGCCATCAGTGAAGGGCCCACGACCCTCCAAGAGACCCAGTACTTC.

This clonotype was counted a few times. V is TRBV5-1 and J is TRBJ2-7; D gene uncertain. The germline V gene encodes CDR1 SGHRS and CDR2 YFSETQ. The CDR3 has 12 amino acids. Deletions cut 0 bases from V and 6 bases from J, with 7 bases between. The CDR3 reads CASSLDWGEQYF. In nucleotides, the CDR3 is TGCGCCAGCAGCTTGGATTGGGGCGAGCAGTACTTC.

This clonotype was observed at least ten times. The rearrangement links TRBV20-1 to TRBJ2-3; no reliable D call. CDR3 length: 15 residues. V lost 7 bases and J lost 5, with 22 bases in between. From germline, CDR1 is DFQATT and CDR2 SNEGSKA (reference sequence). The CDR3 protein is CSVKGLPSAGDTQYF. The CDR3 nucleotides read TGCAGTGTTAAAGGGCTTCCAAGTGCCGGAGATACGCAGTATTTT.

This chain connects TRBV11-2 to TRBJ2-5; tentatively, D is TRBD2 (6 bases). Trimming stripped 2 bases from V and 1 base from J, with 14 bases between. The CDR3 totals 16 residues. The germline V gene has CDR1 SGHAT and CDR2 FQNNGV. CDR3 amino acids: CASSLIGGTPQETQYF. The CDR3 DNA reads as TGTGCCAGCAGCTTAATTGGGGGGACCCCCCAAGAGACCCAGTACTTC.

This clonotype was observed a handful of times. The chain couples TRBV6-1 to TRBJ2-7; TRBD2 matches at 11 bases. V dropped 10 bases and J dropped 5; count of bases not matched to a gene: 13. CDR3 size: 15 residues. Germline CDR1 reads MNHNS; CDR2 reads SASEGT. CDR3 protein: CATKLAGVGAHEQYF. The CDR3 DNA is TGTGCCACCAAACTAGCGGGAGTTGGGGCCCACGAGCAGTACTTC.

The CDR3 protein is CASSPSSVQYF. In nucleotides, the CDR3 is TGTGCCAGCAGTCCGAGTTCTGTGCAGTACTTC. The rearrangement links TRBV12-3 or TRBV12-4 to TRBJ2-7, with no clear D. V was trimmed by 5 bases and J by 9 bases, leaving 11 bases between them. The CDR3 is made up of 11 amino acids.

CDR3 DNA: TGTGCCAGCGGCCGCGCGGTGTCGGGCACAGATACGCAGTATTTT. Protein: CASGRAVSGTDTQYF. This chain uses TRBV7-8 with TRBJ2-3; D unresolved. There are 15 residues in the CDR3. V lost 8 bases to trimming and J lost 1 base, with 16 bases between them. CDR1 SGHVS and CDR2 FQNEAQ come from the germline V gene. The whole variable domain, remainder taken from reference TRBV7-8 and TRBJ2-3, is GAGVSQSPRYKVAKRGQDVALRCDPISGHVSLFWYQQALGQGPEFLTYFQNEAQLDKSGLPSDRFFAERPEGSVSTLKIQRTQQEDSAVYLCASGRAVSGTDTQYFGPGTRLTVL.

This sequence joins TRBV28 and TRBJ1-4; D uncertain. This CDR3 region has 14 residues. V was pared by 8 bases and J by 5 bases, with 15 bases between. Germline V gene data show CDR1 as MDHEN and CDR2 as SYDVKM. The CDR3 region is CASGLLTPNEKLFF. The CDR3 DNA reads as TGTGCCAGCGGCTTATTGACTCCCAATGAAAAACTGTTTTTT.

This clonotype was picked up a small number of times. V is TRBV7-2 and J is TRBJ1-2, with 8 bases fitting TRBD1. Germline V CDR1 and CDR2: SGHTA, FQGNSA. CDR3 length: 16 residues. V lost 3 bases to trimming and J lost 3 bases; unmatched junction nucleotides: 9. CDR3 sequence reads: CASSLRRGHPDYGYTF. In DNA, the CDR3 is TGTGCCAGCAGCTTGCGCAGGGGGCACCCTGACTATGGCTACACCTTC.

This clonotype was counted only a few times. The chain recombines TRBV20-1 with TRBJ2-1; TRBD1 matches at 8 bases. The CDR3 loop spans 16 amino acids. The J segment lost 3 bases and the V segment lost 3 bases, leaving 10 bases of the junction unmatched. Germline CDR1 reads DFQATT; CDR2 reads SNEGSKA (reference sequence). DNA for the CDR3: TGCAGTGCTAGGCCCGCGGACAGGGTCGACTACAATGAGCAGTTCTTC. The encoded protein is CSARPADRVDYNEQFF.

The chain employs TRBV2 and TRBJ2-1, with D uncertain. This CDR3 has 15 amino acids. Germline lookup yields CDR1 SNHLY and CDR2 FYNNEI. V shed 8 bases and J shed 2 bases, with 16 bases lying between them. The CDR3 DNA follows: TGTGCCAGCCGGTATCAGCAAGGTCCCTACAATGAGCAGTTCTTC. This encodes CASRYQQGPYNEQFF.